The rows below give T cell receptor beta chains drawn from one sample of a study of CD8 T cells in ankylosing spondylitis. TCRdb reanalysed the 5' RACE reads using MiXCR and keeps one entry per CDR3 protein. Of about 450,000 distinct CDR3 sequences in the sample, roughly 25% are singletons; the top ten hold about 1%. Material: blood, either unsorted or a sorted T cell fraction (not recorded which). The receptors shown here come from a male donor with ankylosing spondylitis. Both conserved end residues are part of each CDR3. Each record gives: V gene, J gene, clone size, D gene, CDR3 protein, CDR3 DNA. D genes are given only for firm matches. Clone size is given for some rows only: seen once, a few or many times, or a class if the clone is expanded.

V: TRBV4-1; J: TRBJ2-5; size: .; D: TRBD2; CDR3: CASSQDRTSGSSSRETQYF; DNA: TGCGCCAGCAGCCAAGATCGGACTAGTGGGAGTAGTAGCCGAGAGACCCAGTACTTC
V: TRBV19; J: TRBJ2-6; size: .; D: TRBD1; CDR3: CASSPKLGQGAGANVLTF; DNA: TGTGCCAGTAGTCCCAAACTCGGACAGGGGGCTGGGGCCAACGTCCTGACTTTC
V: TRBV12-3/TRBV12-4; J: TRBJ1-6; size: few; D: .; CDR3: CASSFGFLNSPLHF; DNA: TGTGCCAGCAGTTTTGGGTTTCTGAATTCACCCCTCCACTTT
V: TRBV29-1; J: TRBJ2-6; size: many; D: .; CDR3: CSVGGSSGANVLTF; DNA: TGCAGCGTTGGGGGCAGCTCTGGGGCCAACGTCCTGACTTTC
V: TRBV5-5; J: TRBJ1-4; size: .; D: .; CDR3: CASSSQGKRDEKLFF; DNA: TGTGCCAGCAGCTCGCAGGGAAAAAGAGATGAAAAACTGTTTTTT
V: TRBV30; J: TRBJ1-5; size: few; D: .; CDR3: CAWNRVNQPQHF; DNA: TGTGCCTGGAATAGGGTCAATCAGCCCCAGCATTTT
V: TRBV5-1; J: TRBJ1-4; size: few; D: .; CDR3: CASSLDTPTNEKLFF; DNA: TGCGCCAGCAGCTTGGACACGCCAACTAATGAAAAACTGTTTTTT
V: TRBV5-5; J: TRBJ2-3; size: .; D: TRBD1; CDR3: CASSPGQGYTDTQYF; DNA: TGTGCCAGCAGCCCGGGACAGGGATACACAGATACGCAGTATTTT
V: TRBV7-9; J: TRBJ2-1; size: many; D: .; CDR3: CASSPQGGEQFF; DNA: TGTGCCAGCAGCCCACAGGGTGGTGAGCAGTTCTTC
V: TRBV29-1; J: TRBJ1-2; size: .; D: .; CDR3: CSVEGTNYGYTF; DNA: TGCAGCGTTGAGGGGACTAACTATGGCTACACCTTC
V: TRBV5-1; J: TRBJ2-7; size: .; D: TRBD2; CDR3: CASSTGTSGRSYEQYF; DNA: TGCGCCAGCAGTACCGGGACTAGCGGGAGGTCCTACGAGCAGTACTTC
V: TRBV15; J: TRBJ1-5; size: few; D: .; CDR3: CATSRDPGGNQPQHF; DNA: TGTGCCACCAGCAGAGATCCTGGGGGCAATCAGCCCCAGCATTTT
V: TRBV3-1; J: TRBJ2-5; size: .; D: TRBD2; CDR3: CASTLQRGQETQYF; DNA: TGTGCCAGCACCCTACAGCGGGGCCAAGAGACCCAGTACTTC
V: TRBV29-1; J: TRBJ2-1; size: few; D: TRBD1; CDR3: CSVDEGAGYNEQFF; DNA: TGCAGCGTTGACGAGGGGGCGGGCTACAATGAGCAGTTCTTC
V: TRBV7-9; J: TRBJ1-6; size: few; D: .; CDR3: CASSPPGLHLHF; DNA: TGTGCCAGCAGCCCCCCGGGCCTGCACCTCCACTTT
V: TRBV15; J: TRBJ2-2; size: .; D: .; CDR3: CATSTYAGGWSGELFF; DNA: TGTGCCACCAGCACCTACGCCGGTGGGTGGTCCGGGGAGCTGTTTTTT
V: TRBV6-1; J: TRBJ2-1; size: .; D: TRBD2; CDR3: CASSRRPKTSGPYNEQFF; DNA: TGTGCCAGCAGCCGCCGGCCTAAGACTAGCGGACCCTACAATGAGCAGTTCTTC
V: TRBV4-1; J: TRBJ2-5; size: .; D: TRBD1; CDR3: CASSQGQGYQETQYF; DNA: TGCGCCAGCAGCCAAGGACAGGGGTACCAAGAGACCCAGTACTTC
V: TRBV3-1; J: TRBJ2-7; size: few; D: .; CDR3: CASSQASYEQYF; DNA: TGTGCCAGCAGCCAAGCGTCCTACGAGCAGTACTTC
V: TRBV11-2; J: TRBJ2-1; size: .; D: .; CDR3: CASSPNWDSGNEQFF; DNA: TGTGCCAGCAGCCCGAACTGGGATTCGGGCAATGAGCAGTTCTTC
V: TRBV10-3; J: TRBJ1-2; size: few; D: .; CDR3: CAISERGGGYGYTF; DNA: TGTGCCATCAGTGAAAGGGGCGGAGGCTATGGCTACACCTTC
V: TRBV6-2/TRBV6-3; J: TRBJ2-3; size: few; D: TRBD2; CDR3: CASSYEEREVIDTQYF; DNA: TGTGCCAGCAGTTACGAAGAGCGGGAGGTGATAGATACGCAGTATTTT
V: TRBV6-2/TRBV6-3; J: TRBJ2-1; size: .; D: TRBD2; CDR3: CASSYPGGGYNEQFF; DNA: TGTGCCAGCAGTTATCCGGGAGGAGGGTACAATGAGCAGTTCTTC
V: TRBV7-9; J: TRBJ2-5; size: .; D: TRBD2; CDR3: CAITGRTSGETQYF; DNA: TGTGCCATCACGGGCCGGACTAGCGGAGAGACCCAGTACTTC
V: TRBV7-9; J: TRBJ2-1; size: .; D: TRBD1; CDR3: CASTRDSYNEQFF; DNA: TGTGCCAGCACCCGGGACAGCTACAATGAGCAGTTCTTC
V: TRBV11-2; J: TRBJ2-3; size: .; D: TRBD2; CDR3: CASSFLTSGYGSRTDTQYF; DNA: TGTGCCAGCAGCTTCCTGACTAGCGGGTATGGGAGTCGCACAGATACGCAGTATTTT
V: TRBV12-3/TRBV12-4; J: TRBJ1-3; size: .; D: .; CDR3: CTSSLIGFSGNTIYF; DNA: TGTACCAGCAGTTTGATAGGCTTCTCTGGAAACACCATATATTTT
V: TRBV10-3; J: TRBJ2-3; size: few; D: .; CDR3: CAISSGTDTQYF; DNA: TGTGCCATCAGTAGCGGCACAGATACGCAGTATTTT
V: TRBV7-8; J: TRBJ2-1; size: once; D: TRBD2; CDR3: CASSYRLAGDRDEQFF; DNA: TGTGCCAGCAGCTATCGACTAGCGGGAGATAGGGATGAGCAGTTCTTC
V: TRBV4-1; J: TRBJ2-2; size: .; D: TRBD2; CDR3: CASSSGLAGFVNTGELFF; DNA: TGCGCCAGCAGCTCGGGACTAGCGGGCTTCGTGAACACCGGGGAGCTGTTTTTT
V: TRBV5-1; J: TRBJ2-7; size: .; D: .; CDR3: CASSFTESYEQYF; DNA: TGCGCCAGCAGCTTCACAGAATCCTACGAGCAGTACTTC
V: TRBV27; J: TRBJ1-1; size: .; D: TRBD1; CDR3: CASSPTGESTEAFF; DNA: TGTGCCAGCAGTCCGACAGGGGAAAGCACTGAAGCTTTCTTT
V: TRBV24-1; J: TRBJ2-5; size: .; D: TRBD1; CDR3: CATSDWGQGKETQYF; DNA: TGTGCCACCAGTGATTGGGGACAGGGTAAGGAGACCCAGTACTTC
V: TRBV12-3/TRBV12-4; J: TRBJ1-5; size: .; D: .; CDR3: CASSREIENQPQHF; DNA: TGTGCCAGCAGTAGGGAAATCGAAAATCAGCCCCAGCATTTT
V: TRBV20-1; J: TRBJ1-4; size: .; D: TRBD1; CDR3: CSAEPGGREKLFF; DNA: TGCAGTGCTGAGCCAGGGGGCAGAGAAAAACTGTTTTTT
V: TRBV19; J: TRBJ2-3; size: .; D: .; CDR3: CASSTLADSTDTQYF; DNA: TGTGCCAGTAGTACCCTGGCAGACAGCACAGATACGCAGTATTTT
V: TRBV12-3/TRBV12-4; J: TRBJ1-6; size: many; D: TRBD1; CDR3: CASRADRGDSPLHF; DNA: TGTGCCAGCAGGGCGGACAGGGGCGATTCACCCCTCCACTTT
V: TRBV5-1; J: TRBJ2-5; size: few; D: TRBD1; CDR3: CASSPSTGVETQYF; DNA: TGCGCCAGCAGCCCCTCGACAGGGGTGGAGACCCAGTACTTC
V: TRBV7-8; J: TRBJ2-7; size: few; D: .; CDR3: CASSLGALESSYEQYF; DNA: TGTGCCAGCAGCTTAGGCGCGCTAGAGAGCTCCTACGAGCAGTACTTC
V: TRBV20-1; J: TRBJ2-1; size: .; D: .; CDR3: CSASSPPSSYNEQFF; DNA: TGCAGTGCTAGTTCCCCCCCGAGCTCCTACAATGAGCAGTTCTTC
V: TRBV15; J: TRBJ2-1; size: few; D: .; CDR3: CATALTRSYNEQFF; DNA: TGTGCCACTGCACTAACCCGCTCCTACAATGAGCAGTTCTTC
V: TRBV7-9; J: TRBJ2-3; size: .; D: .; CDR3: CASSPPSPTDTQYF; DNA: TGTGCCAGCAGCCCACCATCCCCCACAGATACGCAGTATTTT
V: TRBV11-2; J: TRBJ2-2; size: few; D: .; CDR3: CASSLGRGLNTGELFF; DNA: TGTGCCAGCAGCTTAGGCCGGGGGCTTAATACCGGGGAGCTGTTTTTT
V: TRBV12-3/TRBV12-4; J: TRBJ1-5; size: few; D: TRBD1; CDR3: CASSLAPDRGQGHQPQHF; DNA: TGTGCCAGCAGTTTAGCCCCGGACAGGGGGCAGGGACATCAGCCCCAGCATTTT
V: TRBV29-1; J: TRBJ2-3; size: many; D: .; CDR3: CSVAGKDTQYF; DNA: TGCAGCGTCGCAGGGAAAGATACGCAGTATTTT
V: TRBV5-1; J: TRBJ2-3; size: .; D: .; CDR3: CASSFSGAKSTDTQYF; DNA: TGCGCCAGCAGCTTTTCGGGGGCGAAAAGCACAGATACGCAGTATTTT
V: TRBV28; J: TRBJ2-2; size: .; D: .; CDR3: CASSHRVMSGELFF; DNA: TGTGCCAGCAGTCACAGGGTAATGTCCGGGGAGCTGTTTTTT
V: TRBV5-6; J: TRBJ1-5; size: few; D: .; CDR3: CASSLGVYNQPQHF; DNA: TGTGCCAGCAGCTTGGGAGTCTATAATCAGCCCCAGCATTTT
V: TRBV7-2; J: TRBJ2-7; size: .; D: .; CDR3: CASSLAEEDEQYF; DNA: TGTGCCAGCAGCTTAGCGGAGGAAGACGAGCAGTACTTC
V: TRBV5-1; J: TRBJ2-7; size: few; D: .; CDR3: CASSRPSRPYEQYF; DNA: TGCGCCAGCAGCCGACCGTCTAGACCATACGAGCAGTACTTC
V: TRBV7-9; J: TRBJ1-1; size: .; D: .; CDR3: CASSSRDTEAFF; DNA: TGTGCCAGCAGCTCCAGGGACACTGAAGCTTTCTTT
V: TRBV5-4; J: TRBJ2-3; size: once; D: TRBD2; CDR3: CASSSASGSTDTQYF; DNA: TGTGCCAGCAGCTCGGCTAGCGGGAGCACAGATACGCAGTATTTT
V: TRBV7-9; J: TRBJ2-5; size: few; D: .; CDR3: CASSSQSIQETQYF; DNA: TGTGCCAGCAGCTCGCAGAGCATCCAAGAGACCCAGTACTTC